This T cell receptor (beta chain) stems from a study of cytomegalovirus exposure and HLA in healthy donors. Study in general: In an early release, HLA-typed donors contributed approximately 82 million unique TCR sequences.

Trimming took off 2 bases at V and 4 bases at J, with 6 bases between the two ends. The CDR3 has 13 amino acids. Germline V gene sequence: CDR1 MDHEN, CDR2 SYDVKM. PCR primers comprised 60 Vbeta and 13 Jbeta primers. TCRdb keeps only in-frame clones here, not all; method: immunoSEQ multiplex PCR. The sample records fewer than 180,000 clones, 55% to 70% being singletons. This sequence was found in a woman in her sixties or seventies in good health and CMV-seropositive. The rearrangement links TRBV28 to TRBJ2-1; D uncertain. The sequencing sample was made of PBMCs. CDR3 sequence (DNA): TGTGCCAGCAGTTTACTTCGTTACAATGAGCAGTTCTTC. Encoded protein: CASSLLRYNEQFF.